The sequence of this T cell receptor (beta chain) was determined in a study of blood T cells in healthy people across ages (dated by TCRdb to 2014 to 2015). About the investigation overall: In model experiments, template switching captured about one uniquely barcoded TCR beta cDNA molecule for every two T cells. The study measured age-related changes in TCR beta repertoire diversity using deep sequencing normalized with unique cDNA molecular identifiers. The donors were split into four age groups: young (average 16 years), middle-aged (39), aged (over 55) and long-lived (under 90). To avoid experimental bias, donors of different ages were randomly spread across the sequencing lanes. For two donors (one aged 18 to 29 and one aged 80 or older), the study analyzed two additional independent replicas of 1 million unique cDNA reads from the same blood draw. Broad study findings and their caveats: Because donor CMV infection status was unknown, age-related changes in expanded clonotypes were potentially confounded. Since profiling was done on bulk unsorted PBMCs, naive and antigen-experienced compartments could not be conclusively compared. The long-lived group showed more naive CD4+ T cells, fewer expanded clones and increased TCR diversity than the aged group, suggesting age selection. Observed TCR beta diversity per million T cells fell roughly linearly with age, and a significant reduction was already apparent by age around 39. Estimates of total diversity from one million sequenced T cells were regarded as lower bounds and underestimates. Observed TCR beta diversity correlated strongly with the percentage of naive T cells measured by flow cytometry.

The approximately 40 donors, aged about 6 to 95 years, were systemically healthy Caucasian individuals from Russia. Each donor gave around 9.5 milliliters of peripheral blood, collected into EDTA-treated Vacutainer tubes. Ficoll-Paque density-gradient centrifugation was used to isolate PBMCs, with at least 7 million per sample. Trizol reagent was used to extract total RNA from the PBMCs, yielding at least 6 micrograms per sample. The percentages of naive CD45RAhigh/CD27high T cells were determined by flow cytometry on a PBMC aliquot from every donor. Libraries were made using 5' RACE. Instrument on record: Illumina HiSeq 2500. A second PCR of roughly 7 to 11 cycles was run with a J-beta primer mix and a sample-barcoded 5' primer. Each TCR beta cDNA molecule received a unique molecular identifier from a template-switch 5' adaptor carrying 12 random nucleotides. Each sample yielded at least 3 million CDR3-containing paired-end reads. All of the RNA was converted into first-strand cDNA using the Mint cDNA synthesis kit, with a TRBC-specific oligonucleotide serving as the primer. Following uracil-DNA glycosylase treatment, a first 18-cycle PCR with universal primers M1SS and BC2_uni_R was performed on all cDNA. The study's processing was this. Each sample was normalized by randomly selecting 1 million high-quality reads, each carrying a distinct molecular identifier. Reads with shared molecular identifiers were discarded instead of being binned into consensus sequences. MiTCR, run with a Q25 quality threshold and the strictest error-elimination algorithm, handled CDR3 identification, clonotype clustering and error correction. A nonparametric unseen species model with Euler transformation was used to estimate lower-bound total TCR beta diversity. TCRdb itself trimmed the public reads at Q25 with fastp, ran MiXCR and retained productive beta chains. Rows matching on CDR3 protein sequence are summarized as one entry with the most common DNA and genes. TCRdb's processing, not the authors' own work, is the source of the V and J calls. The sample records roughly 1,500,000 distinct CDR3 sequences, roughly a third of which are singletons. Around 11% of the sample rests with the top ten.

The CDR3 sequence holds 16 residues, the cysteine and phenylalanine included. Only the CDR3 region is kept as DNA, spanning 48 bases read in frame from base 1. V drops 0 bases and J drops 4 bases, leaving 15 bases in between. CDR1 and CDR2 are drawn from the germline V gene: SGHTA, FQGTGA. Turning to this clonotype: Its antigen target is currently unknown. No qualities accompany the bases; no much larger clone lies one base away.

The receptor comes from a woman aged 30 to 39 in good health. Sequenced input: blood. The chain is encoded by TRBV7-3 joined to TRBJ1-2, and TRBD1 may be the D gene, going by 5 matching bases. The CDR3: CASSLTGREASYGYTF. The DNA is as follows: TGTGCCAGCAGCTTAACGGGGCGCGAAGCTAGCTATGGCTACACCTTC.